The next 29 T cell receptor beta chains were all read from a single sample in a study of blood T cell repertoires in COVID-19. TCRdb keeps only in-frame clones here, not all; method: immunoSEQ multiplex PCR. This sample has 110,000 or so clones; 81% occur once, and the top ten carry around 1.5%. What was sequenced was peripheral blood. The receptors derive from a man in his fifties with acute or convalescent COVID-19.

The chain joins TRBV9 to TRBJ2-3; TRBD2 matches at 7 bases. Germline CDR1 reads SGDLS; CDR2 reads YYNGEE. This CDR3 comprises 15 residues. J lost 1 base, V lost 4 bases, and 6 bases had no gene match. CDR3 sequence: CASSIMGGGTDTQYF. Written as DNA, the CDR3 is TGTGCCAGCAGCATAATGGGGGGGGGCACAGATACGCAGTATTTT.

The V and J genes are TRBV12-5 and TRBJ1-2; TRBD1 matches 7 bases. With 2 bases clipped from V and 1 base from J, the junction kept 10 bases outside the gene matches. The length of the CDR3 is 17 residues. Germline V gene sequence: CDR1 LGHNT, CDR2 FRNRAP. The CDR3 nucleotides read TGTGCTAGTGGTTTGCCACCGACAGGGTCGGATAACTATGGCTACACCTTC. Its translation: CASGLPPTGSDNYGYTF.

The V and J genes are TRBV10-1 and TRBJ2-3, with a weak D call TRBD1 (6 bases). The CDR3 contains 15 residues. With 6 bases removed from V and 6 bases from J, the gap between germline ends came to 19 bases. CDR1 is WNHNN and CDR2 is SYGVQD in the germline V gene (reference sequence). CDR3 nucleotides: TGCGCCAGCAGCCGGGACACCCAAGGTGGGGATACGCAGTATTTT. Its protein product is CASSRDTQGGDTQYF.

This clone was detected only a few times. The rearrangement uses TRBV5-4 and TRBJ1-2; TRBD1 matches 7 bases. The CDR3 is 17 amino acids. Trimming cost V 1 base and J 3 bases; bases outside gene matches: 12. In germline, CDR1 is SGHNT, CDR2 YYREEE (reference sequence). Here the CDR3 DNA reads TGTGCCAGCAGCTTGTACCAGGGGGGTCGTGTTGACTATGGCTACACCTTC. Its translation: CASSLYQGGRVDYGYTF.

The chain recombines TRBV27 with TRBJ2-7, with D uncertain. Germline V CDR1 and CDR2: MNHEY, SMNVEV (reference sequence). V lost 4 bases, J lost 0 bases, and 13 bases lay in between. The CDR3 is 15 residues long. CDR3 in amino acids: CASSSTSQSSYEQYF. The DNA of the CDR3 is TGTGCCAGCAGTTCGACTTCTCAGAGCTCCTACGAGCAGTACTTC.

V is TRBV5-4 and J is TRBJ1-6; weak D call: TRBD1 (5 bases). The V end lost 4 bases, the J end lost 7 bases, and 12 bases lay between the germline ends. Germline V gene data show CDR1 as SGHNT and CDR2 as YYREEE (reference sequence). The CDR3 runs 14 residues. The CDR3 region has the DNA TGTGCCAGCAGCGCCGAGGCAGGGAATTCACCCCTCCACTTT. Translated: CASSAEAGNSPLHF.

The chain couples TRBV12-3 or TRBV12-4 to TRBJ1-1; no firm D call. V lost 3 bases and J 4 bases, leaving 3 bases between the germline ends. The CDR3 is 11 amino acids. This chain's CDR3 is CASSFGTEAFF. The CDR3, as DNA: TGTGCCAGCAGTTTCGGCACTGAAGCTTTCTTT.

In nucleotides, the CDR3 is TGTGCCAGCAGCTTACCCCCGAACTGGGGAGGCAACTATGGCTACACCTTC. Translation gives CASSLPPNWGGNYGYTF. The chain has TRBV7-9 and TRBJ1-2; no clear D. The CDR3 runs to 17 residues. The germline CDR1 and CDR2 sequences are SEHNR and FQNEAQ (reference sequence). V was trimmed by 2 bases and J by 2 bases, leaving 18 bases between them.

This rearrangement joins TRBV28 to TRBJ1-2; D unclear. V lost 1 base and J lost 8, with 5 bases in between. The CDR3 covers 11 residues. Per the germline V gene, CDR1 is MDHEN and CDR2 is SYDVKM. CDR3 residues: CASSLYQGYTF. The DNA of the CDR3 is TGTGCCAGCAGTTTATACCAGGGCTACACCTTC.

The chain has TRBV10-3 and TRBJ1-2; 9 bases agree with TRBD1. Germline values: CDR1 ENHRY, CDR2 SYGVKD. The CDR3 loop spans 15 amino acids. V shed 2 bases, J shed 4 bases, and the junction held 5 bases outside the gene matches. Here the CDR3 DNA reads TGTGCCATCAGTGAGGGACAGGGGATCACCTATGGCTACACCTTC. This sequence encodes CAISEGQGITYGYTF.

CDR3 DNA: TGTGCCAGTAGGGTTCTCTCGGTAGCTAACTATGGCTACACCTTC. This sequence encodes CASRVLSVANYGYTF. The chain joins TRBV19 to TRBJ1-2; D is ambiguous. This CDR3 has 15 amino acids. V was shortened by 6 bases and J by 0 bases, with 14 bases between the two germline ends. CDR1 is LNHDA and CDR2 is SQIVND in the germline V gene (reference sequence).

The chain is built from TRBV3-1 (or the pseudogene TRBV3-2) and TRBJ1-1; 10 positions agree with TRBD1. Germline V lookup: CDR1 LGHDT, CDR2 YNNKEL (reference sequence). V lost 5 bases and J lost 11; bases outside the gene matches: 5. This CDR3 is 12 amino acids long. In nucleotides, the CDR3 is TGTGCCAGCAGCTCCCCGGGACAGGGGGCTTTCTTT. Translation: CASSSPGQGAFF.

This sequence joins TRBV10-3 and TRBJ1-2; D is perhaps TRBD1 (5 bases). Between the trimmed V and J ends, which lost 3 bases and 0 bases, there was a span of 8 bases. CDR3 length: 14 residues. Germline values: CDR1 ENHRY, CDR2 SYGVKD. The CDR3: CAISDVQANYGYTF. The CDR3 DNA sequence: TGTGCCATCAGTGACGTACAGGCTAACTATGGCTACACCTTC.

The chain couples TRBV7-8 to TRBJ2-5; 8 nucleotides line up with TRBD2. J was trimmed by 2 bases and V by 11 bases; bases with no gene match: 1. Looked up from germline, CDR1 is SGHVS and CDR2 is FQNEAQ. CDR3 length: 11 residues. The CDR3 spells CAVAGQETQYF. The CDR3, as DNA: TGTGCCGTAGCGGGGCAAGAGACCCAGTACTTC.

This chain uses TRBV19 with TRBJ1-3; D is unclear. Per germline, CDR1 LNHDA and CDR2 SQIVND (reference sequence). The V and J ends lost 5 bases and 4 bases respectively, with 12 bases between them. The CDR3 has 14 amino acids. The CDR3 nucleotides are TGTGCCAGTAGTCCTCAAAGGAGGGGAAACACCATATATTTT. Translation: CASSPQRRGNTIYF. Filled out from reference TRBV19 and TRBJ1-3, the complete variable domain reads DGGITQSPKYLFRKEGQNVTLSCEQNLNHDAMYWYRQDPGQGLRLIYYSQIVNDFQKGDIAEGYSVSREKKESFPLTVTSAQKNPTAFYLCASSPQRRGNTIYFGEGSWLTVV.

CDR3 DNA sequence: TGTGCCAGCAGCTCCAGGACAGCGGACAATGAGCAGTTCTTC. Protein sequence: CASSSRTADNEQFF. The chain combines TRBV9 with TRBJ2-1; the D gene is possibly TRBD1 (6 bases). Germline CDR1 reads SGDLS; CDR2 reads YYNGEE. With 4 bases removed from V and 5 bases from J, the gap between germline ends came to 13 bases. This CDR3 comprises 14 residues.

The genes are TRBV5-1 and TRBJ2-7, with TRBD1 identical over 8 bases. V dropped 2 bases and J dropped 7; count of bases not matched to a gene: 8. This CDR3 is 14 amino acids long. Germline loops: CDR1 SGHRS, CDR2 YFSETQ. The CDR3 region has the DNA TGCGCCAGCAGCTTCGGTCAGGGGGCGAGGGAGCAGTACTTC. Protein sequence: CASSFGQGAREQYF. Supplemented by reference TRBV5-1 and TRBJ2-7, the full variable domain reads KAGVTQTPRYLIKTRGQQVTLSCSPISGHRSVSWYQQTPGQGLQFLFEYFSETQRNKGNFPGRFSGRQFSNSRSEMNVSTLELGDSALYLCASSFGQGAREQYFGPGTRLTVT.

The chain couples TRBV27 to TRBJ1-2, with a weak D call TRBD1 (5 bases). The CDR3 sequence is 15 residues long. CDR1 MNHEY and CDR2 SMNVEV come from the germline V gene (reference sequence). The V end was cut by 0 bases, the J end by 4 bases, with 12 bases between. The CDR3 loop is CASSLSSQGSYGYTF. As DNA, the CDR3 is TGTGCCAGCAGTTTATCGAGTCAGGGTAGCTATGGCTACACCTTC.

The CDR3 nucleotides read TGTGCCAGCTCAAAAGCCAGCGGGGGGGCGCGGAATGAGCAGTTCTTC. Translating it yields CASSKASGGARNEQFF. The chain is built from TRBV18 and TRBJ2-1, with 10 positions matching TRBD2. Germline lookup yields CDR1 KGHSH and CDR2 LQKENI. This CDR3 contains 16 residues. V was clipped by 5 bases and J by 7 bases; unmatched bases: 11.

This chain joins TRBV20-1 and TRBJ2-3; tentatively, D is TRBD2 (5 bases). The CDR3 extends over 13 amino acids. Looked up from germline, CDR1 is DFQATT and CDR2 is SNEGSKA (reference sequence). V lost 3 bases and J lost 2, with 9 bases in between. DNA for the CDR3: TGCAGTGCTAGTCGGCGGGCCACAGATACGCAGTATTTT. This gives the protein CSASRRATDTQYF.

This clone appeared once. The chain combines TRBV24-1 with TRBJ1-2, with D perhaps TRBD1 (5 bases). Trimming removed 5 bases at V and 4 bases at J, with 10 bases between. CDR3 length equals 13 residues. The V gene's germline CDR1 is KGHDR and CDR2 SFDVKD. The CDR3 sequence: CATSGRDSYGYTF. CDR3 in DNA: TGTGCCACCAGTGGCAGGGATTCCTATGGCTACACCTTC.

The V and J genes are TRBV10-1 and TRBJ1-2, with TRBD1 matching over 7 bases. CDR3 length equals 13 residues. V trimming: 3 bases; J trimming: 8 bases; junction bases outside the gene matches: 6. From germline, CDR1 is WNHNN and CDR2 SYGVQD (reference sequence). CDR3 loop: CASSDGTVGGYTF. The CDR3 DNA sequence: TGCGCCAGCAGTGACGGGACAGTGGGAGGCTACACCTTC.

This chain joins TRBV6-5 and TRBJ1-2; weak D call: TRBD1 (6 bases). The germline gives CDR1 MNHEY, CDR2 SVGAGI. V lost 2 bases to trimming and J lost 4 bases, with 8 bases between them. CDR3 length: 13 residues. CDR3 sequence (DNA): TGTGCCAGCAGTTACAGAGGGGGCTATGGCTACACCTTC. Amino acid sequence: CASSYRGGYGYTF.

CDR3 coding DNA: TGTGCCTGGATGAAGGGGAATACGCAGTATTTT. Encoded protein: CAWMKGNTQYF. This sequence joins TRBV30 and TRBJ2-3, with D perhaps TRBD1 (5 bases). CDR1 is GTSNPN, CDR2 SVGIG, per germline (reference sequence). The length of the CDR3 is 11 residues. V shed 4 bases and J shed 7 bases, with 9 bases lying between them.

The rearrangement joins TRBV19 to TRBJ2-2, with D tentatively TRBD2 (7 bases). The V gene's germline CDR1 is LNHDA and CDR2 SQIVND (reference sequence). The CDR3 runs to 16 residues. V was trimmed by 7 bases and J by 4 bases, leaving 19 bases between them. For the CDR3, the DNA is TGTGCCAGTACCACCCCATCGGGGGGCCTCACCGGGGAGCTGTTTTTT. As protein: CASTTPSGGLTGELFF. The whole variable domain, filled in from reference TRBV19 and TRBJ2-2, reads DGGITQSPKYLFRKEGQNVTLSCEQNLNHDAMYWYRQDPGQGLRLIYYSQIVNDFQKGDIAEGYSVSREKKESFPLTVTSAQKNPTAFYLCASTTPSGGLTGELFFGEGSRLTVL.

V and J are TRBV5-1 and TRBJ1-2, with 7 bases matching TRBD1. Germline lookup yields CDR1 SGHRS and CDR2 YFSETQ. Trimming removed 4 bases from V and 2 bases from J; junction bases left unmatched: 2. The CDR3 runs 13 residues. CDR3: CASSTTGNYGYTF. DNA of the CDR3: TGCGCCAGCAGCACGACAGGGAACTATGGCTACACCTTC.

The chain employs TRBV6-1 and TRBJ1-1, with D possibly matching TRBD1 (6 bases). V lost 1 base to trimming and J lost 6 bases, with 12 bases between them. Germline V gene sequence: CDR1 MNHNS, CDR2 SASEGT. This CDR3 comprises 14 residues. The CDR3 coding sequence is TGTGCCAGCAGTGAAGACAGGGTTTCTTCTGAAGCTTTCTTT. Its protein product is CASSEDRVSSEAFF.

V gene TRBV5-1 combines with J gene TRBJ2-6; TRBD1 matches at 10 bases. Germline CDR1 reads SGHRS; CDR2 reads YFSETQ. The junction had 5 bases not matched to a gene; V was cut back by 0 bases and J by 2 bases. CDR3 length: 18 residues. In nucleotides, the CDR3 is TGCGCCAGCAGCTTGGTGGAGACAGGGGGCCCTGGGGCCAACGTCCTGACTTTC. Its protein product is CASSLVETGGPGANVLTF.

This chain links TRBV12-5 with TRBJ1-3; 8 nucleotides agree with TRBD1. V trimming: 1 base; J trimming: 11 bases; junction bases outside the gene matches: 1. Germline V gene lookup returns CDR1 LGHNT and CDR2 FRNRAP. This CDR3 comprises 12 residues. The DNA of the CDR3 is TGTGCTAGTGGTTTGGACAGGGGGGCCATATATTTT. Translation: CASGLDRGAIYF. The variable domain in full, completed from reference TRBV12-5 and TRBJ1-3, reads DARVTQTPRHKVTEMGQEVTMRCQPILGHNTVFWYRQTMMQGLELLAYFRNRAPLDDSGMPKDRFSAEMPDATLATLKIQPSEPRDSAVYFCASGLDRGAIYFGEGSWLTVV.